This T cell receptor (beta chain) was recovered during a study of blood T cells in healthy people across ages. This CDR3 region has 15 residues. With V trimmed by 2 bases and J by 8 bases, 10 bases remained unmatched. Looked up from germline, CDR1 is MRHNA and CDR2 is SNTAGT. Sample-barcoded 5' priming and a J-beta primer mix drove a second PCR of roughly 7 to 11 cycles. Every single cDNA molecule received a tag from a template-switch adaptor with 12 random nucleotides. TCRdb re-derived calls from the 5' RACE reads in MiXCR, one entry per CDR3 protein. The table includes about 570,000 distinct CDR3 sequences, roughly a quarter detected once. Donors ranged from about 6 to 90 years old and were healthy Caucasians in Russia. This clonotype occurred a few times. These same data were also listed under a study on T cells of mothers and their children. That work contributes: Mother-child pairs who were related displayed a slightly higher overlap than unrelated pairs, a difference that was non-significant.

The clonotype was recovered from a boy aged 2 to 10 in good health. The chain employs TRBV6-4 and TRBJ1-2, with 8 bases that match TRBD1. Sequencing input: blood. The CDR3 DNA reads TGTGCCAGCAGTGACGGAAACAGGGGGATAGACGGCTACACCTTC. This sequence encodes CASSDGNRGIDGYTF.